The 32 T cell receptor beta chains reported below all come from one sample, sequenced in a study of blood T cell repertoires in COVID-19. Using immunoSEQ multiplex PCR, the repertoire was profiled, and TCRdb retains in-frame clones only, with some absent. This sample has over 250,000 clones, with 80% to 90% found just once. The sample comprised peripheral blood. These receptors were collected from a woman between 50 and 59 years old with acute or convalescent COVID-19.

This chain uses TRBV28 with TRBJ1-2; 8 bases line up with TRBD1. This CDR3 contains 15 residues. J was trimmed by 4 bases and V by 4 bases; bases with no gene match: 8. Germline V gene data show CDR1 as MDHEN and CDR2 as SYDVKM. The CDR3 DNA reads TGTGCCAGCAGTTCCCCCAGGGGGCCCGTCTATGGCTACACCTTC. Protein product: CASSSPRGPVYGYTF.

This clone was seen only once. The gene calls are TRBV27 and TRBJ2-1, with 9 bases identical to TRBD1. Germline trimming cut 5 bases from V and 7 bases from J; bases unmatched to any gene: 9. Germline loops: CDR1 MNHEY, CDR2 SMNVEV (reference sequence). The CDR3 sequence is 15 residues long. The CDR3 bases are TGTGCCAGCAGTATAAACAGGGGGCGGGTTAATGAGCAGTTCTTC. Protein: CASSINRGRVNEQFF.

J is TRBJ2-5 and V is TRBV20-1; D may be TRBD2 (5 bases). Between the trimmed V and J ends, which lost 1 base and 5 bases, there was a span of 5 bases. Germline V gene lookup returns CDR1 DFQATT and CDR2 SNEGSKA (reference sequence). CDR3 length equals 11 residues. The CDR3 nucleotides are TGCAGTGCTAGAGGGGAGGAGACCCAGTACTTC. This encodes CSARGEETQYF.

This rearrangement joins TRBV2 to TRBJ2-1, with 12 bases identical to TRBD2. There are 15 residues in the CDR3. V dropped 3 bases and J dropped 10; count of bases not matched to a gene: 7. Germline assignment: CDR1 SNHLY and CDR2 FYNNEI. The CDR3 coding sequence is TGTGCCAGCAGTGAGCCTAGCGGGAGGGGTTGGGAGCAGTTCTTC. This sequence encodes CASSEPSGRGWEQFF.

DNA of the CDR3: TGTGCCAGCACCCCCTGGGGGGGGGCGCCAGGAAACACCATATATTTT. Residues: CASTPWGGAPGNTIYF. The chain uses TRBV28 and TRBJ1-3; D perhaps matches TRBD1 (6 bases). CDR1 MDHEN and CDR2 SYDVKM come from the germline V gene. V dropped 7 bases and J dropped 4 bases, with 20 bases sitting between them. This CDR3 is 16 amino acids long.

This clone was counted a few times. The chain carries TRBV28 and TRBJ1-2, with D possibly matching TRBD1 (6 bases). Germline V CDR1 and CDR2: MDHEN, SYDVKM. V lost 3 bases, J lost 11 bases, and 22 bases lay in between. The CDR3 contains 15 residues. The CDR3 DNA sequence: TGTGCCAGCAGTTTCTCGTACAGGGCGGACCAGGGGTACACCTTC. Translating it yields CASSFSYRADQGYTF.

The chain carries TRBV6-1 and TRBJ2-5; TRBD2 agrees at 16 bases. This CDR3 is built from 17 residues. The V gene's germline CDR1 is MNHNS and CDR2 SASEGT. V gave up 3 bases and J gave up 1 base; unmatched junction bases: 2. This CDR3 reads CASSEGLAGGLQETQYF. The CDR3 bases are TGTGCCAGCAGTGAGGGACTAGCGGGAGGGCTCCAAGAGACCCAGTACTTC.

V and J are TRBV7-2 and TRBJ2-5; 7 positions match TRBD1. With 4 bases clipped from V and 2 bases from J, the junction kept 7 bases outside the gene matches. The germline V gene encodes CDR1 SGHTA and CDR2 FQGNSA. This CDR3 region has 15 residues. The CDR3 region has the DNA TGTGCCAGCAGCTCCGACAGGGACGGGCAAGAGACCCAGTACTTC. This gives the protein CASSSDRDGQETQYF.

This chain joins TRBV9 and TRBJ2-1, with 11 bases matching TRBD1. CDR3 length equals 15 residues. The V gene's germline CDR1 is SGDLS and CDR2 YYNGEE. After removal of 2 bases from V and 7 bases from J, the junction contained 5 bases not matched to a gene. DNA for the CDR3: TGTGCCAGCAGCGTGGGACAGGGGGTTTGGAATGAGCAGTTCTTC. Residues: CASSVGQGVWNEQFF.

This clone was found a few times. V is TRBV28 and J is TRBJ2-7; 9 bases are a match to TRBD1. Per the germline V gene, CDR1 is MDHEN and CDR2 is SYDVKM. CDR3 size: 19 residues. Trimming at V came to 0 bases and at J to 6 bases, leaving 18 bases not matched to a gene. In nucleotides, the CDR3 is TGTGCCAGCAGTTTATGGGAAGGGCACAACAGACAGGGGGTTGGCGAGCAGTACTTC. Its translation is CASSLWEGHNRQGVGEQYF.

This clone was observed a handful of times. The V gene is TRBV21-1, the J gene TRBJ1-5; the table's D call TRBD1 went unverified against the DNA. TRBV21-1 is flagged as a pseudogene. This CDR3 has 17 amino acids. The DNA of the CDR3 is TGTGCCAGCAGCAAAGCGCTAGTGACAGGGGGGGTTCAGCCCCAGCATTTT. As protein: CASSKALVTGGVQPQHF.

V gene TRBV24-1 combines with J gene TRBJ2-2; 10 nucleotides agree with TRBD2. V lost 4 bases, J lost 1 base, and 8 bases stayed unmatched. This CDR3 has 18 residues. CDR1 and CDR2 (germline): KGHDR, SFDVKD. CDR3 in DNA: TGTGCCACCAGTGAACCTCAAGGGACTAGCGTGAACACCGGGGAGCTGTTTTTT. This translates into CATSEPQGTSVNTGELFF.

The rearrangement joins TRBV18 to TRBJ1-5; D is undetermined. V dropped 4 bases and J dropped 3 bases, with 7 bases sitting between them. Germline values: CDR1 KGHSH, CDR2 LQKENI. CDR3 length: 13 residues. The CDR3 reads CASSLQINQPQHF. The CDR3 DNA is TGTGCCAGCTCACTTCAGATCAATCAGCCCCAGCATTTT. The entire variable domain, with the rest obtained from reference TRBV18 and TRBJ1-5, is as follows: NAGVMQNPRHLVRRRGQEARLRCSPMKGHSHVYWYRQLPEEGLKFMVYLQKENIIDESGMPKERFSAEFPKEGPSILRIQQVVRGDSAAYFCASSLQINQPQHFGDGTRLSIL.

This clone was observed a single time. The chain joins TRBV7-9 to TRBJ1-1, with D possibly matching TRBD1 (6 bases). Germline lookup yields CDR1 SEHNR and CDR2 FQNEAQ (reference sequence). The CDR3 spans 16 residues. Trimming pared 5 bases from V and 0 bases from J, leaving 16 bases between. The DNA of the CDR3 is TGTGCCAGCAGCCACCGGTGGGGGCAGATGAACACTGAAGCTTTCTTT. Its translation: CASSHRWGQMNTEAFF.

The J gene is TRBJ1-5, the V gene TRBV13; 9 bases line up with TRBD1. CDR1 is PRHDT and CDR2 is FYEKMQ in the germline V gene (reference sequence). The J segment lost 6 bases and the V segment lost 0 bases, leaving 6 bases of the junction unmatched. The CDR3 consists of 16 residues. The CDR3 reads CASSLGPQGAGQPQHF. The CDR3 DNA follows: TGTGCCAGCAGCTTAGGGCCACAGGGGGCAGGTCAGCCCCAGCATTTT.

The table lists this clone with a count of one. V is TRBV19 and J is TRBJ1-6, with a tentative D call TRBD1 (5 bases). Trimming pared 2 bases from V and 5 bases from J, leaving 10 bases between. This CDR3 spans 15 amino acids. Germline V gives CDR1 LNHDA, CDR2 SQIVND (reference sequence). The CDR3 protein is CASSIWTSDNSPLHF. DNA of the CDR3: TGTGCCAGTAGTATATGGACATCGGATAATTCACCCCTCCACTTT.

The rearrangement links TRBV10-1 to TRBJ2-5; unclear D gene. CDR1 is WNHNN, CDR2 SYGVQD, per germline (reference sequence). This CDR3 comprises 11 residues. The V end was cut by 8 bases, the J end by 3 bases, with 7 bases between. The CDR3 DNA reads TGCGCCAGCCCCCCGGAAGAGACCCAGTACTTC. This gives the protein CASPPEETQYF.

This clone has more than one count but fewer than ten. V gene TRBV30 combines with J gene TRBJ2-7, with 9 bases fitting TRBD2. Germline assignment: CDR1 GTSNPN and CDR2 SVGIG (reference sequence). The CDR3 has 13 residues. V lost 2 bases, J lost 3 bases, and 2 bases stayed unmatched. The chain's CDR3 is CAWSLSGSYEQYF. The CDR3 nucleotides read TGTGCCTGGAGTCTTAGCGGGAGCTACGAGCAGTACTTC.

In DNA, the CDR3 is TGTGCCAGCGGGGAGACTCTTTACAATGAGCAGTTCTTC. It specifies CASGETLYNEQFF. The rearrangement links TRBV2 to TRBJ2-1; possibly TRBD2 for D (5 bases). Germline assignment: CDR1 SNHLY and CDR2 FYNNEI. V was pared by 8 bases and J by 4 bases, with 12 bases between. This CDR3 is 13 amino acids long.

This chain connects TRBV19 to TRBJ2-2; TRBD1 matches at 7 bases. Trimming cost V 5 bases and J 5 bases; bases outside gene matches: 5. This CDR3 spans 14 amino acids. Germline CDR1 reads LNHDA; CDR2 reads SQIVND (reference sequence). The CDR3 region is CASSDRATTGELFF. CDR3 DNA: TGTGCCAGTAGTGACAGGGCGACGACCGGGGAGCTGTTTTTT.

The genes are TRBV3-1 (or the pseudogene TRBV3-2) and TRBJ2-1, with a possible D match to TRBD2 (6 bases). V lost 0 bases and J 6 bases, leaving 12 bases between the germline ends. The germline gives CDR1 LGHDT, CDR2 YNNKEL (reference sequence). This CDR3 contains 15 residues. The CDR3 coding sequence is TGTGCCAGCAGCCAAGAGGTAGCGGACTCCAATGAGCAGTTCTTC. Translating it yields CASSQEVADSNEQFF.

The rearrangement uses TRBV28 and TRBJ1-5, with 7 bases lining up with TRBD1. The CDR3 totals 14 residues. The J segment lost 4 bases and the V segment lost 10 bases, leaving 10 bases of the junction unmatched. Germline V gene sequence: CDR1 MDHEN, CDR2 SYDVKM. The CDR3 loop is CANSDREVNQPQHF. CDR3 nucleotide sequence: TGTGCCAACAGCGACAGGGAGGTTAATCAGCCCCAGCATTTT.

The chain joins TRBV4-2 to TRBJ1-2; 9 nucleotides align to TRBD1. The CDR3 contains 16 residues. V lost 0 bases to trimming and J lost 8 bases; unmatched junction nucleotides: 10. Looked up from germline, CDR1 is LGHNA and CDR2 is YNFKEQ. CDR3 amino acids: CASSQEKWDRDTGYTF. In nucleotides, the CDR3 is TGTGCCAGCAGCCAAGAAAAATGGGACAGGGACACGGGCTACACCTTC.

The CDR3 sequence: CASSRLTGSNTEAFF. CDR3 bases: TGTGCCAGCAGCCGCCTAACAGGGTCGAACACTGAAGCTTTCTTT. This chain connects TRBV14 to TRBJ1-1, with D possibly being TRBD1 (6 bases). CDR1 SGHDN and CDR2 FVKESK come from the germline V gene. The V gene lost 4 bases and the J gene lost 1 base, with 13 bases spanning the gap. CDR3 length: 15 residues.

CDR3 in amino acids: CASSLSGKYEQYF. Written as DNA, the CDR3 is TGTGCCAGCAGTCTGAGCGGGAAATACGAGCAGTACTTC. The chain recombines TRBV27 with TRBJ2-7; 7 positions agree with TRBD2. Germline V CDR1 and CDR2: MNHEY, SMNVEV (reference sequence). With 5 bases clipped from V and 4 bases from J, the junction kept 5 bases outside the gene matches. The CDR3 spans 13 residues.

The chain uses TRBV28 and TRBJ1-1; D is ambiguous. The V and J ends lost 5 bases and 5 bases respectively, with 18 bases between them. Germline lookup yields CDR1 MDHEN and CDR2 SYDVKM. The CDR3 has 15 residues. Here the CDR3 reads CASSTHGSGRTEAFF. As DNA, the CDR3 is TGTGCCAGCAGTACACACGGCAGCGGGAGAACTGAAGCTTTCTTT.

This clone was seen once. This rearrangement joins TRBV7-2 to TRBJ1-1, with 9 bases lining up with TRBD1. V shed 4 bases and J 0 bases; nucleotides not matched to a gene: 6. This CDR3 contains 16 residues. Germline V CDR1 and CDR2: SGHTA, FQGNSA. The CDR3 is CASSYRTGAVNTEAFF. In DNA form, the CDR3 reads TGTGCCAGCAGCTACCGGACAGGGGCCGTGAACACTGAAGCTTTCTTT.

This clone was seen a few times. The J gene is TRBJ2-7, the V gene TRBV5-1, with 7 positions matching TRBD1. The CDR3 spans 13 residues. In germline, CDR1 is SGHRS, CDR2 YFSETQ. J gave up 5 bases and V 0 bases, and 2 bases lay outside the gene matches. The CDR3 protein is CASSLGQGNEQYF. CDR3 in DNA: TGCGCCAGCAGCTTGGGACAGGGAAACGAGCAGTACTTC.

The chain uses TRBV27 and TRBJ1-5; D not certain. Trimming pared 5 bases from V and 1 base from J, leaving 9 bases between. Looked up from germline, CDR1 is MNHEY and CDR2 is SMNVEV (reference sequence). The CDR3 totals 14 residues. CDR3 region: CASSAHGSNQPQHF. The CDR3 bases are TGTGCCAGCAGTGCCCACGGGAGCAATCAGCCCCAGCATTTT.

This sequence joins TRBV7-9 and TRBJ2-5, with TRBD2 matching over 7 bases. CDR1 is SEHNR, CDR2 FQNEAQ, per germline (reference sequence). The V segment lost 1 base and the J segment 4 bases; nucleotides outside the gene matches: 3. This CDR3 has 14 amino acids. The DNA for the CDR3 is TGTGCCAGCAGCTTAGTCGGGGAGGGAGAGACCCAGTACTTC. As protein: CASSLVGEGETQYF.

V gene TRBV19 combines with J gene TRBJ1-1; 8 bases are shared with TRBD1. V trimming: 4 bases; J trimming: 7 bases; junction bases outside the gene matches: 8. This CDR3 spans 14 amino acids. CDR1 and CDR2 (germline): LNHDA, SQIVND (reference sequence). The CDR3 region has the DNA TGTGCCAGTAGTACCAGACAGGGGATCGGTGAAGCTTTCTTT. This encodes CASSTRQGIGEAFF.

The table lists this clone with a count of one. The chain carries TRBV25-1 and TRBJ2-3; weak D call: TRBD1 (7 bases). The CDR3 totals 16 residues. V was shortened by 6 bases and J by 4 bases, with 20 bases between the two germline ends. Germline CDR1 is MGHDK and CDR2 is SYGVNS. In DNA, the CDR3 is TGTGCCAGCAGCGCAATTTTTGACAGGGAGGCAGATACGCAGTATTTT. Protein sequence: CASSAIFDREADTQYF.